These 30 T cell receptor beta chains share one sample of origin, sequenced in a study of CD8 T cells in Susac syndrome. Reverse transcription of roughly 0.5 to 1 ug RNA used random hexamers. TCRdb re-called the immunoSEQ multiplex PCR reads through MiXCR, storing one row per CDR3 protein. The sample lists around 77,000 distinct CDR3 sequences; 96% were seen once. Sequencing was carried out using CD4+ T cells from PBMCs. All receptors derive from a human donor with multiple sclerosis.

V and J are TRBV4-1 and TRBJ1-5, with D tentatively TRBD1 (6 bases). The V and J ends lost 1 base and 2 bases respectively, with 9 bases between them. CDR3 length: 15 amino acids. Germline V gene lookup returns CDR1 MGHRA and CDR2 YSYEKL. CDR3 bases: TGCGCCAGCAGCCAAGGAGGGGGAGGCAATCAGCCCCAGCATTTT. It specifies CASSQGGGGNQPQHF.

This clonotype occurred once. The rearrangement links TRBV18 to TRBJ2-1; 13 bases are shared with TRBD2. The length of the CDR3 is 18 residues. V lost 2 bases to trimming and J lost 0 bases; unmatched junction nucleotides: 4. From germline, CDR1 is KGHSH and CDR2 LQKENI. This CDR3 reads CASSPGLAGDSSYNEQFF. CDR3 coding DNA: TGTGCCAGCTCACCAGGACTAGCGGGGGATAGCTCCTACAATGAGCAGTTCTTC.

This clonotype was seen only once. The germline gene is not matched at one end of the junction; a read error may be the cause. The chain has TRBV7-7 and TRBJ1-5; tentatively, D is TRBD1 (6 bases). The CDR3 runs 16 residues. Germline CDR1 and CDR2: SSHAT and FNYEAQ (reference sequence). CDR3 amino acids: CASSSRGGPGNQPQHF. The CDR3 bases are TGTGCTAGCAGCTCCAGAGGGGGGCCGGGCAATCAGCCCCAGCATTTT.

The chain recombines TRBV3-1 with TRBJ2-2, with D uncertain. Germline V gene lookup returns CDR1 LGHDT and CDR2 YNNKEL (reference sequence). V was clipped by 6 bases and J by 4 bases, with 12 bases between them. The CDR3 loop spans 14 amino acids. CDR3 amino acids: CASRLSPGTGELFF. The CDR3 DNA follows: TGTGCCAGCAGACTGTCTCCGGGCACCGGGGAGCTGTTTTTT. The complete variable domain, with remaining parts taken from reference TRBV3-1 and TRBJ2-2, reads DTAVSQTPKYLVTQMGNDKSIKCEQNLGHDTMYWYKQDSKKFLKIMFSYNNKELIINETVPNRFSPKSPDKAHLNLHINSLELGDSAVYFCASRLSPGTGELFFGEGSRLTVL.

As DNA, the CDR3 is TGCAGTGCTGGATTAGCGGGCCACCTTCACGAGCAGTACTTC. This sequence encodes CSAGLAGHLHEQYF. V and J are TRBV20-1 and TRBJ2-7; 7 bases map to TRBD2. Losses at the gene ends were 5 bases for V and 5 bases for J; bases not matched to a gene: 12. The germline V gene has CDR1 DFQATT and CDR2 SNEGSKA (reference sequence). CDR3 length equals 14 residues.

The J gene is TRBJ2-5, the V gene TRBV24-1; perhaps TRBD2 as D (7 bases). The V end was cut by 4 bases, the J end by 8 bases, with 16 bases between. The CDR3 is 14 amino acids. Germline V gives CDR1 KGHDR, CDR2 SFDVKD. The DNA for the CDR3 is TGTGCCACCAGTGACGCGGCGGGGGCAGGAACCCAGTACTTC. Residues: CATSDAAGAGTQYF.

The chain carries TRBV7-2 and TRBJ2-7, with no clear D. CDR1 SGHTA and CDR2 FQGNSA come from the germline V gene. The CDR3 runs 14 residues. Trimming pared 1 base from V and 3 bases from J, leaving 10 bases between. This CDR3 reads CASSLVPEIYEQYF. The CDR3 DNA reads TGTGCCAGCAGCTTAGTTCCGGAAATCTACGAGCAGTACTTC. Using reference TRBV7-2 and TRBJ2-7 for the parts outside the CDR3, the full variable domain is GAGVSQSPSNKVTEKGKDVELRCDPISGHTALYWYRQSLGQGLEFLIYFQGNSAPDKSGLPSDRFSAERTGGSVSTLTIQRTQQEDSAVYLCASSLVPEIYEQYFGPGTRLTVT.

CDR3 in amino acids: CASSPPVDTGELFF. The DNA for the CDR3 is TGTGCCAGCAGCCCTCCGGTGGACACCGGGGAGCTGTTTTTT. The chain recombines TRBV3-1 with TRBJ2-2, with D unclear. Per germline, CDR1 LGHDT and CDR2 YNNKEL (reference sequence). Trimming removed 4 bases at V and 3 bases at J, with 9 bases between. This CDR3 is 14 amino acids long.

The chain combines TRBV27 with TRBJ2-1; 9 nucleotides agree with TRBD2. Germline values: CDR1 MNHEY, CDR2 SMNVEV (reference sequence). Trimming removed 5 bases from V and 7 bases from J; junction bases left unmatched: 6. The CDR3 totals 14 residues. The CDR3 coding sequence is TGTGCCAGCAGTCCGCGGCGGGGGGGGAATGAGCAGTTCTTC. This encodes CASSPRRGGNEQFF.

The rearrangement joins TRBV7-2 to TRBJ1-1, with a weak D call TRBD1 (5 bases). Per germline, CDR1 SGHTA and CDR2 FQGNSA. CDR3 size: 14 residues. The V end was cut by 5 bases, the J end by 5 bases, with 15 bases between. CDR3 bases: TGTGCCAGCAGCCCCACCGGAGGGGTGACTGAAGCTTTCTTT. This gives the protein CASSPTGGVTEAFF.

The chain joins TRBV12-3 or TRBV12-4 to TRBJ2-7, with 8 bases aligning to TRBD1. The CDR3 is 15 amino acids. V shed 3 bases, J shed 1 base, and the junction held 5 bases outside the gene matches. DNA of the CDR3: TGTGCCAGCAGTTTTCCGCGGACAGGGTCCTACGAGCAGTACTTC. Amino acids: CASSFPRTGSYEQYF.

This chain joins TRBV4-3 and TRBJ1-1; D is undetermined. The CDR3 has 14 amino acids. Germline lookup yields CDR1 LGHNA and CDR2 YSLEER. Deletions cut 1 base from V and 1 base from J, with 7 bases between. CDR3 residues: CASSQVRWNTEAFF. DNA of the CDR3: TGCGCCAGCAGCCAAGTGAGGTGGAACACTGAAGCTTTCTTT.

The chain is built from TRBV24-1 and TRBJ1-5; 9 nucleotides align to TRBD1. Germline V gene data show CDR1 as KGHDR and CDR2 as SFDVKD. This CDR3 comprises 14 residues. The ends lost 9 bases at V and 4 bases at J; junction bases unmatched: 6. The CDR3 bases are TGTGCCACCGCCGGGACAGGGAGTAATCAGCCCCAGCATTTT. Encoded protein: CATAGTGSNQPQHF.

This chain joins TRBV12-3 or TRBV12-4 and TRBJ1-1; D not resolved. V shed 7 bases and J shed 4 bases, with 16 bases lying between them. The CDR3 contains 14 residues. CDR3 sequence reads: CASTPSPDGTEAFF. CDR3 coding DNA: TGTGCCAGCACTCCGTCCCCCGACGGCACTGAAGCTTTCTTT.

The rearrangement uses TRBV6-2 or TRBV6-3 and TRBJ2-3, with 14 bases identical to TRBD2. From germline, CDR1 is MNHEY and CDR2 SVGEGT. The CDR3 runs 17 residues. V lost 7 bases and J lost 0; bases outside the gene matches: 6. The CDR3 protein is CASTGTSGGPSTDTQYF. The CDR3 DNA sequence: TGTGCCAGCACCGGGACTAGCGGGGGACCAAGCACAGATACGCAGTATTTT.

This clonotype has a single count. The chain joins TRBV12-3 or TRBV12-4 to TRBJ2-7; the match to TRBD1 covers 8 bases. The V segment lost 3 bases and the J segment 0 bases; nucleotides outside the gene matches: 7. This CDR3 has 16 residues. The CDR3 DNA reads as TGTGCCAGCAGTTTGGCAGGGGGCCCCGTCTCCTACGAGCAGTACTTC. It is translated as CASSLAGGPVSYEQYF.

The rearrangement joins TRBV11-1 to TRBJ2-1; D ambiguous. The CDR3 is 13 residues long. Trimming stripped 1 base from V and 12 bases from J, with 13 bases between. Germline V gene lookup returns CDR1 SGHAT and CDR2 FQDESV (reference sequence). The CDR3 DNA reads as TGTGCCAGCAGCTTAGTTGAGGAAGTAGGGCAGTTCTTC. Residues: CASSLVEEVGQFF.

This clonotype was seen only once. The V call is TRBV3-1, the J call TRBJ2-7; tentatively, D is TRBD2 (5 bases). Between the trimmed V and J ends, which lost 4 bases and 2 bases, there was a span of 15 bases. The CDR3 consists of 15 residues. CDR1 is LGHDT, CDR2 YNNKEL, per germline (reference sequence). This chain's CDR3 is CASSRGAALPYEQYF. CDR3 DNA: TGTGCCAGCAGCCGGGGAGCGGCTCTACCCTACGAGCAGTACTTC.

DNA of the CDR3: TGTGCCAGCAGTTACAGCCTATCTGGAAACACCATATATTTT. Amino acids: CASSYSLSGNTIYF. J is TRBJ1-3 and V is TRBV27, with unresolved D. The V and J ends lost 4 bases and 1 base respectively, with 8 bases between them. There are 14 residues in the CDR3. CDR1 and CDR2 from the germline V gene are MNHEY and SMNVEV (reference sequence).

The CDR3 sequence: CASSQGGRETQYF. The CDR3 coding sequence is TGTGCCAGCAGCCAAGGAGGGCGGGAGACCCAGTACTTC. The J gene is TRBJ2-5, the V gene TRBV4-2; a possible D gene is TRBD2 (5 bases). The CDR3 sequence is 13 residues long. V was trimmed by 1 base and J by 5 bases, leaving 8 bases between them. Germline CDR1 LGHNA, CDR2 YNFKEQ.

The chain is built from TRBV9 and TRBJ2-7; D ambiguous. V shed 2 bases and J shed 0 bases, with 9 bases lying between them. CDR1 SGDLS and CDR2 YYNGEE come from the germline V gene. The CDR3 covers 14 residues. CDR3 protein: CASSVDGSSYEQYF. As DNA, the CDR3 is TGTGCCAGCAGCGTTGATGGCAGCTCCTACGAGCAGTACTTC.

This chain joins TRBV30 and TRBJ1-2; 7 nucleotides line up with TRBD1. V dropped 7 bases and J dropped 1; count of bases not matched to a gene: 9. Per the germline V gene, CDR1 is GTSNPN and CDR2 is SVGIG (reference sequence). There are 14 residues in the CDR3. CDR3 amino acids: CASPGQPLNYGYTF. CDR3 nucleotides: TGTGCCTCTCCGGGACAGCCCCTTAACTATGGCTACACCTTC.

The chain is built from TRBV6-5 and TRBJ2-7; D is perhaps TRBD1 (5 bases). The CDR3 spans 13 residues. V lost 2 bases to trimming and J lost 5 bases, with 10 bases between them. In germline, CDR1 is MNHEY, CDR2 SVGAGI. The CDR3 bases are TGTGCCAGCAGTTACAGGGGAAGGGACGAGCAGTACTTC. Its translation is CASSYRGRDEQYF.

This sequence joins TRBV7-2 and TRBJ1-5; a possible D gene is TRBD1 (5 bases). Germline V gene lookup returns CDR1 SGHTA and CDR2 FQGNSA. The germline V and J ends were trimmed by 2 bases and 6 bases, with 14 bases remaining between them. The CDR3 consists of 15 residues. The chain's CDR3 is CASSLSIQGGQPQHF. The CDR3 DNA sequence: TGTGCCAGCAGCTTATCTATTCAGGGAGGTCAGCCCCAGCATTTT.

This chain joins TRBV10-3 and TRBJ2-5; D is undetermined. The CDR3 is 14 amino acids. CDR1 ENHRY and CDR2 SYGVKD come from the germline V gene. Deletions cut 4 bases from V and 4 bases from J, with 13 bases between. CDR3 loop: CAISGGSLTETQYF. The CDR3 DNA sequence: TGTGCCATCAGTGGTGGGTCCTTGACAGAGACCCAGTACTTC.

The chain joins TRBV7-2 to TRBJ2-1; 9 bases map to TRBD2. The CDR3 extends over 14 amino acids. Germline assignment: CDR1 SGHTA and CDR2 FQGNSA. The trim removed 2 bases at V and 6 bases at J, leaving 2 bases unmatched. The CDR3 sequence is CASSLLAGTNEQFF. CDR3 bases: TGTGCCAGCAGCTTACTAGCGGGGACCAATGAGCAGTTCTTC.

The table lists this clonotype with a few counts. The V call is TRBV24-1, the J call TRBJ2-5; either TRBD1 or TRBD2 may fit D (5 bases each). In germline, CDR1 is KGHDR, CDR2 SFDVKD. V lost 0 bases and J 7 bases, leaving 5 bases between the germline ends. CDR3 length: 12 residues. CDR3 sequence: CATSDLGGTQYF. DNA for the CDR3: TGTGCCACCAGTGATTTGGGGGGGACCCAGTACTTC.

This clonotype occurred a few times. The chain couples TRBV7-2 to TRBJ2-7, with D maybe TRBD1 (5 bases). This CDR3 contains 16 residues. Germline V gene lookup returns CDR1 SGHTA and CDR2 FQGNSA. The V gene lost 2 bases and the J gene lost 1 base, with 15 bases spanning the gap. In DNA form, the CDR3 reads TGTGCCAGCAGCTTACCGCAAGGCAGGGTGTCCTACGAGCAGTACTTC. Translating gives CASSLPQGRVSYEQYF.

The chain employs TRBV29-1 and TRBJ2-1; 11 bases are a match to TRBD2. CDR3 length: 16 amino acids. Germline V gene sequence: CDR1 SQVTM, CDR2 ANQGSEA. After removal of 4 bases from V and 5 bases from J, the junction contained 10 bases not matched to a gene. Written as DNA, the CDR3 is TGCAGCGTTGCGGGACTAGCGGACCCATTGGACAATGAGCAGTTCTTC. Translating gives CSVAGLADPLDNEQFF.

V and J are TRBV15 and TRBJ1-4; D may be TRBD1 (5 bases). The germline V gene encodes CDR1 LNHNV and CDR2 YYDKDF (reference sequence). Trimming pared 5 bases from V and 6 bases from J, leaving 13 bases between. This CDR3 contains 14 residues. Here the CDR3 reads CATSRGSSDEKLFF. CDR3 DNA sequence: TGTGCCACCAGCCGGGGCTCCTCTGATGAAAAACTGTTTTTT.